Listed below are T cell receptor beta chains from one sample, sequenced in a study of identical twins. TCRdb ran MiXCR on the 5' RACE reads and lists one entry per CDR3 protein. The table lists 200,000 to 300,000 distinct CDR3 sequences, roughly 7% of them singletons. This sample also appeared in a second study, on yellow fever vaccine responses in identical twins.

Sequenced input: memory (CD45RO+) T cells sorted from blood. These TCRs come from a woman aged 18-30 years in good health. CDR3s include the opening cysteine and the closing phenylalanine or tryptophan. Fields, in order: V gene, D gene, J gene, CDR3 length, clone size, CDR3 protein, CDR3 DNA. A D gene is named only where the DNA matches it firmly. A clone size is listed for some rows: how often the clone was seen (once, few, many), or a class if it is expanded.

TRBV7-2,-,TRBJ2-5,14,many,CASSLAVAQETQYF,TGTGCCAGCAGCTTAGCGGTAGCGCAAGAGACCCAGTACTTC
TRBV20-1,TRBD2,TRBJ2-3,16,many,CSARDRVTSAGDTQYF,TGCAGTGCTAGAGATCGGGTAACTAGCGCTGGAGATACGCAGTATTTT
TRBV3-1,-,TRBJ2-2,13,-,CASRAQQAGELFF,TGTGCCAGCAGGGCACAGCAGGCTGGGGAGCTGTTTTTT
TRBV11-2,-,TRBJ2-1,14,few,CASSLGGSWSGQFF,TGTGCCAGCAGCTTAGGGGGCAGCTGGTCAGGACAGTTCTTC
TRBV20-1,TRBD2,TRBJ2-1,14,few,CSARALRELNEQFF,TGCAGTGCTAGAGCCTTGCGGGAGTTGAATGAGCAGTTCTTC
TRBV20-1,TRBD1,TRBJ1-5,14,many,CSAGTGNSNQPQHF,TGCAGTGCTGGGACAGGGAATAGCAATCAGCCCCAGCATTTT
TRBV6-1,-,TRBJ1-1,13,many,CASIVPNKFEAFF,TGTGCCAGCATTGTGCCGAATAAATTTGAAGCTTTCTTT
TRBV5-5,-,TRBJ2-5,13,few,CASSFPDQETQYF,TGTGCCAGCAGCTTCCCAGATCAAGAGACCCAGTACTTC
TRBV6-1,-,TRBJ2-3,14,few,CASTIRMNLDTQYF,TGTGCCAGCACCATCCGGATGAATTTGGATACGCAGTATTTT
TRBV5-1,-,TRBJ1-2,14,many,CASSLELGPSFYTF,TGCGCCAGCAGCTTGGAACTGGGCCCTTCTTTCTACACCTTC
TRBV3-1,-,TRBJ2-2,15,-,CASSIGAAPTGELFF,TGTGCCAGCAGCATAGGGGCCGCACCCACCGGGGAGCTGTTTTTT
TRBV5-1,-,TRBJ2-3,14,-,CASSPGLNTDTQYF,TGCGCCAGCAGCCCAGGACTTAACACAGATACGCAGTATTTT
TRBV5-5,-,TRBJ2-3,14,-,CASSPGGLSDTQYF,TGTGCCAGCAGCCCTGGGGGCCTCTCAGATACGCAGTATTTT
TRBV5-1,TRBD1,TRBJ2-5,14,-,CASSGRGLGETQYF,TGCGCCAGCAGCGGCAGGGGGCTAGGCGAGACCCAGTACTTC
TRBV24-1,TRBD1,TRBJ2-1,13,few,CATGQGVPNEQFF,TGTGCCACCGGACAGGGGGTTCCCAATGAGCAGTTCTTC
TRBV10-2,-,TRBJ2-3,11,few,CASMLGDTQYF,TGCGCCAGCATGTTGGGAGATACGCAGTATTTT
TRBV19,TRBD2,TRBJ2-6,18,-,CASSIIGLAGAGANVLTF,TGTGCCAGTAGTATAATTGGCCTAGCGGGGGCTGGGGCCAACGTCCTGACTTTC
TRBV24-1,TRBD1,TRBJ2-5,17,-,CATSDQTGASGWETQYF,TGTGCCACCAGTGACCAGACAGGGGCGTCCGGCTGGGAGACCCAGTACTTC
TRBV6-1,-,TRBJ2-1,14,-,CASSDRDDYNEQFF,TGTGCCAGCAGTGACCGGGACGATTACAATGAGCAGTTCTTC
TRBV24-1,-,TRBJ2-7,11,many,CATSDYYEQYF,TGTGCCACCAGTGACTACTACGAGCAGTACTTC
TRBV20-1,-,TRBJ1-5,13,-,CSASPAGSQPQHF,TGCAGTGCTAGCCCGGCAGGGTCCCAGCCCCAGCATTTT
TRBV15,TRBD2,TRBJ2-1,15,few,CATSKGGGASREQFF,TGTGCCACCAGCAAAGGCGGGGGGGCCTCTCGTGAGCAGTTCTTC
TRBV12-3/TRBV12-4,TRBD1,TRBJ1-4,15,many,CASSGIRGRFEKLFF,TGTGCCAGCAGCGGAATCAGGGGGCGCTTTGAAAAACTGTTTTTT
TRBV20-1,-,TRBJ2-1,13,-,CSATAREFTEQFF,TGCAGTGCTACGGCCCGCGAGTTTACTGAGCAGTTCTTC
TRBV20-1,TRBD1,TRBJ1-2,13,many,CSAIEGQGYGYTF,TGCAGTGCTATTGAGGGACAGGGCTATGGCTACACCTTC
TRBV5-1,-,TRBJ1-2,14,-,CASSLGTVDYGYTF,TGCGCCAGCAGCTTGGGAACAGTAGACTATGGCTACACCTTC
TRBV7-9,TRBD1,TRBJ1-1,15,-,CASSLSPGQGPEAFF,TGTGCCAGCAGCTTAAGTCCGGGACAGGGACCTGAAGCTTTCTTT
TRBV6-1,-,TRBJ2-1,15,-,CASSEWGGTYNEQFF,TGTGCCAGCAGTGAATGGGGCGGCACCTACAATGAGCAGTTCTTC
TRBV7-2,TRBD1,TRBJ2-5,14,-,CASSYATGVETQYF,TGTGCCAGCAGCTATGCGACAGGGGTCGAGACCCAGTACTTC
TRBV7-9,TRBD1,TRBJ1-2,17,few,CASSLGQVSYRNYGYTF,TGTGCCAGCAGCTTGGGACAGGTTTCGTATCGAAACTATGGCTACACCTTC
TRBV20-1,TRBD1,TRBJ1-5,16,-,CSARAGGQGSNQPQHF,TGCAGTGCTAGGGCCGGGGGACAGGGAAGCAATCAGCCCCAGCATTTT